The rows below give T cell receptor beta chains drawn from one sample of a study of T cells in Graves' hyperthyroidism and ophthalmopathy. Using its own MiXCR run on the multiplex PCR reads, TCRdb lists one record per CDR3 protein. The repertoire has about 640,000 distinct CDR3 sequences, less than 25% of them found once; the top ten carry about 35%. The sequencing input was blood. The receptors shown here come from a young man with Graves' ophthalmopathy. The CDR3 runs from the conserved cysteine through the conserved F or W. Each record gives: D gene, J gene, V gene, clone size, CDR3 DNA, CDR3 protein. D genes are given only for firm matches. The size entry is marked missing in some rows and otherwise reads once, few, many or a size class.

d_gene: .
j_gene: TRBJ1-2
v_gene: TRBV19
abundance: .
CDR3nt: TGTGCCAGTACCCTAAGCGGGGGTCGCTACACCTTC
CDR3aa: CASTLSGGRYTF

d_gene: TRBD2
j_gene: TRBJ2-1
v_gene: TRBV28
abundance: many
CDR3nt: TGTGCCAGCACCCGGACTAGCGAAAATGAGCAGTTCTTC
CDR3aa: CASTRTSENEQFF

d_gene: .
j_gene: TRBJ2-7
v_gene: TRBV27
abundance: .
CDR3nt: TGTGCCAGCAGTTCGATCTCGCCCAGGGGACCCTACGAGCAGTACTTC
CDR3aa: CASSSISPRGPYEQYF

d_gene: .
j_gene: TRBJ2-5
v_gene: TRBV3-1
abundance: few
CDR3nt: TGTGCCAGCAGCCAAGCTCTGACCCAGTACTTC
CDR3aa: CASSQALTQYF

d_gene: .
j_gene: TRBJ2-5
v_gene: TRBV9
abundance: few
CDR3nt: TGTGCCAGCAGCGTAGAAGGGAGCCCGGAAGAGACCCAGTACTTC
CDR3aa: CASSVEGSPEETQYF

d_gene: TRBD1
j_gene: TRBJ2-7
v_gene: TRBV7-2
abundance: many
CDR3nt: TGTGCCAGCAGCCGGACAGGGGGCGAGCAGTACTTC
CDR3aa: CASSRTGGEQYF

d_gene: TRBD1
j_gene: TRBJ2-7
v_gene: TRBV25-1
abundance: few
CDR3nt: TGTGCCAGCGCCTTACAGGGGGCTAGAGAGCAGTACTTC
CDR3aa: CASALQGAREQYF

d_gene: TRBD1
j_gene: TRBJ2-1
v_gene: TRBV4-2
abundance: .
CDR3nt: TGTGCCAGCAGCCAAGGACAGGGAAGGGGCAATGAGCAGTTCTTC
CDR3aa: CASSQGQGRGNEQFF

d_gene: TRBD1
j_gene: TRBJ1-5
v_gene: TRBV10-3
abundance: few
CDR3nt: TGTGCCATCAGGGGGACAGGGGGCAATCAGCCCCAGCATTTT
CDR3aa: CAIRGTGGNQPQHF

d_gene: TRBD1
j_gene: TRBJ2-7
v_gene: TRBV14
abundance: .
CDR3nt: TGTGCCAGCAGCCAAGATACATTCGGGACAGGGTCGGAGCAGTACTTC
CDR3aa: CASSQDTFGTGSEQYF

d_gene: TRBD1
j_gene: TRBJ1-1
v_gene: TRBV14
abundance: .
CDR3nt: TGTGCCAGCAGCCGAGAGACAGGGATCAGCACTGAAGCTTTCTTT
CDR3aa: CASSRETGISTEAFF

d_gene: TRBD2
j_gene: TRBJ2-7
v_gene: TRBV6-2/TRBV6-3
abundance: .
CDR3nt: TGTGCCAGCAGTGTTCGACTAGCGGGAGACGAGCAGTACTTC
CDR3aa: CASSVRLAGDEQYF

d_gene: .
j_gene: TRBJ1-4
v_gene: TRBV28
abundance: many
CDR3nt: TGTGCCAGCAGTTTTTGGGGACGCACAACTAATGAAAAACTGTTTTTT
CDR3aa: CASSFWGRTTNEKLFF

d_gene: .
j_gene: TRBJ2-3
v_gene: TRBV24-1
abundance: few
CDR3nt: TGTGCCACCAGCGAGGTTGGGAGCACAGATACGCAGTATTTT
CDR3aa: CATSEVGSTDTQYF

d_gene: TRBD2
j_gene: TRBJ2-3
v_gene: TRBV7-8
abundance: few
CDR3nt: TGTGCCAGCAGCCCTCTTAAGGGCCCCACTAGCGGGAGGGCAGATACGCAGTATTTT
CDR3aa: CASSPLKGPTSGRADTQYF

d_gene: TRBD1
j_gene: TRBJ2-3
v_gene: TRBV5-8
abundance: .
CDR3nt: TGTGCCAGCAGCTTGGCGGGACAGGGCTCAGATACGCAGTATTTT
CDR3aa: CASSLAGQGSDTQYF

d_gene: .
j_gene: TRBJ2-5
v_gene: TRBV7-8
abundance: many
CDR3nt: TGTGCCAGCAGCCCAGGTGGATTCGAGACCCAGTACTTC
CDR3aa: CASSPGGFETQYF

d_gene: .
j_gene: TRBJ1-5
v_gene: TRBV30
abundance: many
CDR3nt: TGTGCCTGGAGTCAGGGGAATCTCCAGCCCCAGCATTTT
CDR3aa: CAWSQGNLQPQHF

d_gene: TRBD2
j_gene: TRBJ2-2
v_gene: TRBV5-1
abundance: .
CDR3nt: TGCGCCAGCAGCCCCAGGACTAGCGGCGACACCGGGGAGCTGTTTTTT
CDR3aa: CASSPRTSGDTGELFF

d_gene: TRBD1
j_gene: TRBJ1-1
v_gene: TRBV28
abundance: .
CDR3nt: TGTGCCAGCAGTTGGGGTTGGACAGGGGCTGAAGCTTTCTTT
CDR3aa: CASSWGWTGAEAFF

d_gene: .
j_gene: TRBJ2-7
v_gene: TRBV3-1
abundance: many
CDR3nt: TGTGCCAGCAGCCAAGGGACAGAGGGTAACTACGAGCAGTACTTC
CDR3aa: CASSQGTEGNYEQYF

d_gene: .
j_gene: TRBJ1-1
v_gene: TRBV4-1
abundance: few
CDR3nt: TGCGCCAGCAGCCAAGCAGGGTTTCACACCAGGAACACTGAAGCTTTCTTT
CDR3aa: CASSQAGFHTRNTEAFF

d_gene: .
j_gene: TRBJ1-5
v_gene: TRBV18
abundance: few
CDR3nt: TGTGCCAGCTCACCCCAACAGACAGGTAGCAATCAGCCCCAGCATTTT
CDR3aa: CASSPQQTGSNQPQHF

d_gene: .
j_gene: TRBJ2-1
v_gene: TRBV7-3
abundance: .
CDR3nt: TGTGCCAGCAGCTGGGGGGTGGGAATGAACAATGAGCAGTTCTTC
CDR3aa: CASSWGVGMNNEQFF

d_gene: TRBD1
j_gene: TRBJ2-2
v_gene: TRBV28
abundance: many
CDR3nt: TGTGCCAGCAGTTTGACAGGGGCCGACTTGAACACCGGGGAGCTGTTTTTT
CDR3aa: CASSLTGADLNTGELFF

d_gene: .
j_gene: TRBJ1-5
v_gene: TRBV25-1
abundance: .
CDR3nt: TGTGCCAGCAGTGGGGGGTTCAGCGGCAATCAGCCCCAGCATTTT
CDR3aa: CASSGGFSGNQPQHF

d_gene: .
j_gene: TRBJ1-2
v_gene: TRBV11-2
abundance: .
CDR3nt: TGTGCCAGCAGCTTTGACAGATCCCCTAACTATGGCTACACCTTC
CDR3aa: CASSFDRSPNYGYTF

d_gene: .
j_gene: TRBJ2-7
v_gene: TRBV2
abundance: many
CDR3nt: TGTGCCAGCAGAGTCGGGGGTAAGACAGGGCTCAAGCTATACGAGCAGTACTTC
CDR3aa: CASRVGGKTGLKLYEQYF

d_gene: .
j_gene: TRBJ1-1
v_gene: TRBV28
abundance: many
CDR3nt: TGTGCCAGCAGTTTTTTGGGCCAGGGAGGAGGCACTGAAGCTTTCTTT
CDR3aa: CASSFLGQGGGTEAFF

d_gene: TRBD2
j_gene: TRBJ2-1
v_gene: TRBV5-1
abundance: .
CDR3nt: TGCGCCAGCAGCTCCAATAGACGGGAGGGTATTAGGAATGAGCGGTTCTTC
CDR3aa: CASSSNRREGIRNERFF

d_gene: .
j_gene: TRBJ2-3
v_gene: TRBV30
abundance: few
CDR3nt: TGTGCCTGGAGGCTATCCGGTACAGATACGCAGTATTTT
CDR3aa: CAWRLSGTDTQYF

d_gene: TRBD1
j_gene: TRBJ2-5
v_gene: TRBV27
abundance: .
CDR3nt: TGTGCCAGCAGTTTTCTGGACAGGTTAGATGAGACCCAGTACTTC
CDR3aa: CASSFLDRLDETQYF

d_gene: .
j_gene: TRBJ1-3
v_gene: TRBV6-5
abundance: many
CDR3nt: TGTGCCAGCAGTTACACCCCCCCAGGGGCAGGAAACACCATATATTTT
CDR3aa: CASSYTPPGAGNTIYF

d_gene: .
j_gene: TRBJ2-1
v_gene: TRBV7-6
abundance: .
CDR3nt: TGTGCCAGCAGCTTAGATCAGGGTTTTTTGATTGAGCAGTTCTTC
CDR3aa: CASSLDQGFLIEQFF

d_gene: TRBD2
j_gene: TRBJ2-7
v_gene: TRBV20-1
abundance: .
CDR3nt: TGCAGTGCTAGTCCTCTGCCGGGAGGGCATGAGCAGTACTTC
CDR3aa: CSASPLPGGHEQYF

d_gene: TRBD2
j_gene: TRBJ2-3
v_gene: TRBV5-1
abundance: few
CDR3nt: TGCGCCAGCAGTTCAGTAGGACTAGCGGATCGCACAGATACGCAGTATTTT
CDR3aa: CASSSVGLADRTDTQYF

d_gene: .
j_gene: TRBJ2-5
v_gene: TRBV7-2
abundance: few
CDR3nt: TGTGCCAGCAGCTTACACCACCAAGAGACCCAGTACTTC
CDR3aa: CASSLHHQETQYF

d_gene: TRBD2
j_gene: TRBJ2-3
v_gene: TRBV20-1
abundance: many
CDR3nt: TGCAGTGCGCCGGGACTAGCGGGAGAGTCAGATACGCAGTATTTT
CDR3aa: CSAPGLAGESDTQYF

d_gene: TRBD2
j_gene: TRBJ2-1
v_gene: TRBV12-3/TRBV12-4
abundance: many
CDR3nt: TGTGCCAGCAGTACCCAGACTAGCGGGAGCTCCTACAATGAGCAGTTCTTC
CDR3aa: CASSTQTSGSSYNEQFF

d_gene: TRBD2
j_gene: TRBJ2-7
v_gene: TRBV28
abundance: many
CDR3nt: TGTGCCAGCAGTACTAGCGGGAGGGCCCCCGAGCAGTACTTC
CDR3aa: CASSTSGRAPEQYF

d_gene: .
j_gene: TRBJ2-6
v_gene: TRBV28
abundance: .
CDR3nt: TGTGCCAGCAGTTATAGCTCGGGGTCTGGGGCCAACGTCCTGACTTTC
CDR3aa: CASSYSSGSGANVLTF

d_gene: TRBD1
j_gene: TRBJ2-7
v_gene: TRBV20-1
abundance: .
CDR3nt: TGCAGTGCTACTTTCCCCCGGGACAGGCGGACGTACGAGCAGTACTTC
CDR3aa: CSATFPRDRRTYEQYF

d_gene: .
j_gene: TRBJ2-1
v_gene: TRBV5-1
abundance: many
CDR3nt: TGCGCCAGCAGCTTGGGAAGGGGACCCAGCTCCTACAATGAGCAGTTCTTC
CDR3aa: CASSLGRGPSSYNEQFF

d_gene: .
j_gene: TRBJ2-7
v_gene: TRBV6-2/TRBV6-3
abundance: .
CDR3nt: TGTGCCAGCAGCCTAAGGGCTCAAACCTACGAGCAGTACTTC
CDR3aa: CASSLRAQTYEQYF

d_gene: .
j_gene: TRBJ2-3
v_gene: TRBV3-1
abundance: few
CDR3nt: TGTGCCAGCAGCCAAGATCGAAGGACGACAGATACGCAGTATTTT
CDR3aa: CASSQDRRTTDTQYF

d_gene: .
j_gene: TRBJ1-3
v_gene: TRBV28
abundance: many
CDR3nt: TGTGCCAGCAGTTTAGGAGTCCGGGACAACTCTGGAAACACCATATATTTT
CDR3aa: CASSLGVRDNSGNTIYF

d_gene: .
j_gene: TRBJ2-5
v_gene: TRBV28
abundance: many
CDR3nt: TGTGCCAGCAGTCCCCCCTCCGGGCCCCAAGAGACCCAGTACTTC
CDR3aa: CASSPPSGPQETQYF

d_gene: TRBD1
j_gene: TRBJ1-6
v_gene: TRBV2
abundance: .
CDR3nt: TGTGCCAGCAGTGGGGGACAGATTTCACCCCTCCACTTT
CDR3aa: CASSGGQISPLHF

d_gene: TRBD1
j_gene: TRBJ2-7
v_gene: TRBV20-1
abundance: .
CDR3nt: TGCAGTGCCCGAGGACAGGGTGGCGCCTACGAGCAGTACTTC
CDR3aa: CSARGQGGAYEQYF

d_gene: .
j_gene: TRBJ2-3
v_gene: TRBV28
abundance: .
CDR3nt: TGTGTCAGCAGAGAGGACACCACAGATACGCAGTATTTT
CDR3aa: CVSREDTTDTQYF

d_gene: .
j_gene: TRBJ1-2
v_gene: TRBV4-1
abundance: .
CDR3nt: TGCGCCAGCAGCCTGCGGGAGGGGGGGGATGGCTACACCTTC
CDR3aa: CASSLREGGDGYTF

d_gene: .
j_gene: TRBJ1-1
v_gene: TRBV28
abundance: .
CDR3nt: TGTGCCAGCAGGCTCGGGGGGGCTGGGGCTGAAGCTTTCTTT
CDR3aa: CASRLGGAGAEAFF

d_gene: .
j_gene: TRBJ2-7
v_gene: TRBV7-8
abundance: many
CDR3nt: TGTGCCAGCAGCCCAAGCTGGGCCTACGAGCAGTACTTC
CDR3aa: CASSPSWAYEQYF

d_gene: .
j_gene: TRBJ1-1
v_gene: TRBV5-1
abundance: .
CDR3nt: TGCGCCAGCGGGCCCGGGACACAGAACACTGAAGCTTTCTTT
CDR3aa: CASGPGTQNTEAFF

d_gene: .
j_gene: TRBJ1-1
v_gene: TRBV4-1
abundance: few
CDR3nt: TGCGCCAGCAGCCAAGATGCTGACAGGGAAGCTTTCTTT
CDR3aa: CASSQDADREAFF

d_gene: .
j_gene: TRBJ1-5
v_gene: TRBV29-1
abundance: few
CDR3nt: TGCAGCGTTGGGGAGAGCAATCAGCCCCAGCATTTT
CDR3aa: CSVGESNQPQHF

d_gene: TRBD2
j_gene: TRBJ2-1
v_gene: TRBV7-3
abundance: .
CDR3nt: TGTGCCAGCAGCCCGATGGGCGGGAGAGAAACCTACAATGAGCAGTTCTTC
CDR3aa: CASSPMGGRETYNEQFF

d_gene: TRBD1
j_gene: TRBJ2-3
v_gene: TRBV27
abundance: few
CDR3nt: TGTGCCAGCAGTTTAACGGGACAGGGTTCACATCGAGCAGATACGCAGTATTTT
CDR3aa: CASSLTGQGSHRADTQYF

d_gene: .
j_gene: TRBJ2-1
v_gene: TRBV20-1
abundance: few
CDR3nt: TGCAGTGCTAGCGGGAGTGGGTACAATGAGCAGTTCTTC
CDR3aa: CSASGSGYNEQFF

d_gene: .
j_gene: TRBJ2-4
v_gene: TRBV6-1
abundance: .
CDR3nt: TGTGCCAGCAGTGAAGCGCGGCACAGACAGTACTTC
CDR3aa: CASSEARHRQYF